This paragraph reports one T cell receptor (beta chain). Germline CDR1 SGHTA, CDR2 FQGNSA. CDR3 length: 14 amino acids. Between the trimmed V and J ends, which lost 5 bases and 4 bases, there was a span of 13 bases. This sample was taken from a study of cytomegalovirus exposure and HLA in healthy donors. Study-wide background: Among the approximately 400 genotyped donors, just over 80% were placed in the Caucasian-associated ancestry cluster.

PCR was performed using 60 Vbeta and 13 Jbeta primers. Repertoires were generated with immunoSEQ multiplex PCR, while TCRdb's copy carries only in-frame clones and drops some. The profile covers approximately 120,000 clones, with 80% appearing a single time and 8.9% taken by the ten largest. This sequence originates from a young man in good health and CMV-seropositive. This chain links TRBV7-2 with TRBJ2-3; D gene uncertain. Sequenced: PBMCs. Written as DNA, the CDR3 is TGTGCCAGCAGCCTGGCTGTTATCCCAGATACGCAGTATTTT. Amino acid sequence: CASSLAVIPDTQYF.